The 5 T cell receptor beta chains listed next were all sequenced from one sample in a study of breast tumors, draining lymph nodes, adjacent tissues. Axillary draining lymph nodes of breast cancer patients supplied the node samples. TCRdb redid the calling of the multiplex PCR reads with MiXCR, one entry per CDR3 protein. The data contain more than 200,000 distinct CDR3 sequences, 32% of them singletons. The material sequenced was axillary lymph node tissue. These receptor sequences come from a female donor with breast cancer. Some clones in this sample may be carry-over from other donors' samples.

This clonotype was seen at least ten times. The V call is TRBV6-4, the J call TRBJ1-3; D possibly corresponds to TRBD1 (6 bases). CDR3 size: 14 residues. Trimming took 6 bases from V and 4 from J, leaving 13 bases between them. Germline lookup yields CDR1 MRHNA and CDR2 SNTAGT. The CDR3 DNA follows: TGTGCCAGCAGGGTGGACAGATCGGGAAACACCATATATTTT. Translated: CASRVDRSGNTIYF.

This clonotype has a handful of counts. A much larger clone differs from this one at a single base, so this may be a read error. This chain joins TRBV30 and TRBJ2-7; D gene unclear. The CDR3 runs 11 residues. V dropped 2 bases and J dropped 3 bases, with 5 bases sitting between them. CDR1 GTSNPN and CDR2 SVGIG come from the germline V gene (reference sequence). The CDR3 is CAWSRDYEQYF. For the CDR3, the DNA is TGTGCCTGGAGTAGGGACTACGAGCAGTACTTC.

This clonotype was recorded many times. For the CDR3, the DNA is TGCGCCACCCGACTAGCGGTTAGCACAGATACGCAGTATTTT. Protein: CATRLAVSTDTQYF. The V call is TRBV5-1, the J call TRBJ2-3; 9 positions match TRBD2. The CDR3 is made up of 14 amino acids. Germline loops: CDR1 SGHRS, CDR2 YFSETQ. Germline trimming cut 9 bases from V and 0 bases from J; bases unmatched to any gene: 5. Full variable domain (remainder filled in from reference TRBV5-1 and TRBJ2-3): KAGVTQTPRYLIKTRGQQVTLSCSPISGHRSVSWYQQTPGQGLQFLFEYFSETQRNKGNFPGRFSGRQFSNSRSEMNVSTLELGDSALYLCATRLAVSTDTQYFGPGTRLTVL.

This clonotype came up many times. The chain has TRBV2 and TRBJ1-5; D is possibly TRBD1 (6 bases). The CDR3 runs 15 residues. Germline V CDR1 and CDR2: SNHLY, FYNNEI. Trimming cost V 2 bases and J 2 bases, with 10 bases left between them. As DNA, the CDR3 is TGTGCCAGCAGTGAATTCGGGGGCGGCAATCAGCCCCAGCATTTT. It translates to CASSEFGGGNQPQHF.

This clonotype came up many times. This chain joins TRBV10-3 and TRBJ2-2, with D hard to call. V dropped 2 bases and J dropped 2 bases, with 0 bases sitting between them. CDR3 size: 12 residues. From germline, CDR1 is ENHRY and CDR2 SYGVKD. CDR3 coding DNA: TGTGCCATCAGTGAGAACACCGGGGAGCTGTTTTTT. Translating it yields CAISENTGELFF.